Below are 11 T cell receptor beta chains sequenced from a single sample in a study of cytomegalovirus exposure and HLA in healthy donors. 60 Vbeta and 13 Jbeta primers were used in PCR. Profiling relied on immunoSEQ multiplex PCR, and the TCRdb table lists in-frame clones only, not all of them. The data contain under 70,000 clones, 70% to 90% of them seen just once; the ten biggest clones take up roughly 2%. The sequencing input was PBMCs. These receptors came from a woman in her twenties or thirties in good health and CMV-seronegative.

The CDR3 protein is CASSRGGRGYEQYF. The DNA of the CDR3 is TGTGCCAGTAGTAGGGGCGGCCGAGGATACGAGCAGTACTTC. The chain recombines TRBV19 with TRBJ2-7, with D perhaps TRBD1 (5 bases). In germline, CDR1 is LNHDA, CDR2 SQIVND (reference sequence). The CDR3 is made up of 14 amino acids. V lost 4 bases to trimming and J lost 4 bases, with 14 bases between them. The full variable domain, in which reference TRBV19 and TRBJ2-7 provide the parts outside the CDR3, is DGGITQSPKYLFRKEGQNVTLSCEQNLNHDAMYWYRQDPGQGLRLIYYSQIVNDFQKGDIAEGYSVSREKKESFPLTVTSAQKNPTAFYLCASSRGGRGYEQYFGPGTRLTVT.

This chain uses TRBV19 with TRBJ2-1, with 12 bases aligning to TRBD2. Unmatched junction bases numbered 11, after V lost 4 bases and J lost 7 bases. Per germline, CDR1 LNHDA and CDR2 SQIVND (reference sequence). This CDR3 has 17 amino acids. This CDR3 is CASSTTTSGRPGNEQFF. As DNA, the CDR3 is TGTGCCAGTAGTACCACGACTAGCGGGAGACCGGGTAATGAGCAGTTCTTC.

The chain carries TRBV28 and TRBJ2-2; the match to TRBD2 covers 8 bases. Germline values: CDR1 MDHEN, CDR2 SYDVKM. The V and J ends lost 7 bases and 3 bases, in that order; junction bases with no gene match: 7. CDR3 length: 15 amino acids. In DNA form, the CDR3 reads TGTGCCAGCACCCAGCGGGAGAGTTACACCGGGGAGCTGTTTTTT. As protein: CASTQRESYTGELFF.

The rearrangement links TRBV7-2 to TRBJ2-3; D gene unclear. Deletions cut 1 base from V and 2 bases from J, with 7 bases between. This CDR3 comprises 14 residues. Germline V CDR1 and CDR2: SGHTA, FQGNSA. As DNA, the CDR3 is TGTGCCAGCAGCTTAGTTTCATCCACAGATACGCAGTATTTT. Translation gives CASSLVSSTDTQYF.

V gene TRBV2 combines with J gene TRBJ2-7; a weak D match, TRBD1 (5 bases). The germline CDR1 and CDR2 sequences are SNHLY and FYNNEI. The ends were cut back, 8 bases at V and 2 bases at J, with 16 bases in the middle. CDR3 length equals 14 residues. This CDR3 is CASGRRQSTYEQYF. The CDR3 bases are TGTGCCAGCGGCCGAAGACAGTCCACCTACGAGCAGTACTTC.

The CDR3 region is CASTPGYTF. The CDR3 region has the DNA TGTGCCAGCACCCCGGGCTACACCTTC. The rearrangement uses TRBV2 and TRBJ1-2, with D unclear. V lost 7 bases and J 8 bases, leaving 5 bases between the germline ends. The CDR3 covers 9 residues. Germline loops: CDR1 SNHLY, CDR2 FYNNEI.

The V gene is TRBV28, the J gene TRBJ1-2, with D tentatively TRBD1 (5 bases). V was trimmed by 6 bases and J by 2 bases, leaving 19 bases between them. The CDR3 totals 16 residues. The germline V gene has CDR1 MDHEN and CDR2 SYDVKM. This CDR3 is CASRTPQGTLNYGYTF. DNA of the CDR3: TGTGCCAGCAGAACTCCCCAGGGTACCCTAAACTATGGCTACACCTTC.

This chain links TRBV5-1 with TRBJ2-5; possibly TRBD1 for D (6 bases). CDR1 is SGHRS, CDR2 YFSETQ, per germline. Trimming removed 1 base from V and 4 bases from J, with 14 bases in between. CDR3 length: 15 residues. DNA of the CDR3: TGCGCCAGCAGCTTGAATACAGGGATGGGAGAGACCCAGTACTTC. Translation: CASSLNTGMGETQYF.

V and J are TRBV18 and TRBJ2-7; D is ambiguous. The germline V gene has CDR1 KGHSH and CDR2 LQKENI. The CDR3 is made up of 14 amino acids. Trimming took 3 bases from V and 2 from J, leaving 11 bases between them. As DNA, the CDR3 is TGTGCCAGCTCACCTGGCCCCCTTCCCTACGAGCAGTACTTC. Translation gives CASSPGPLPYEQYF.

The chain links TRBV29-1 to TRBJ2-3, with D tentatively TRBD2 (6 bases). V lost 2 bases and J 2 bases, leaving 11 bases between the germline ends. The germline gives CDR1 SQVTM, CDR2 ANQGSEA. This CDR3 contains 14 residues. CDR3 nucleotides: TGCAGCGTTGAAAACGGGAGTATCACAGATACGCAGTATTTT. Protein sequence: CSVENGSITDTQYF.

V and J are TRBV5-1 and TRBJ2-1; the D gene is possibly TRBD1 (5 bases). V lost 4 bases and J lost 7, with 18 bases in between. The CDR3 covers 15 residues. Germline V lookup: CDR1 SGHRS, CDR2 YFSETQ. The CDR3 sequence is CASSPSSDKGNEQFF. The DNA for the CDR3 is TGCGCCAGCAGCCCTTCTAGTGACAAGGGGAATGAGCAGTTCTTC.